Presented here are 18 T cell receptor beta chains from one specimen sequenced in a study of prognosis after radiotherapy for stage I lung cancer. Starting from genomic DNA, TCR beta CDR3 was amplified through two-round multiplex PCR. For every TRBV and TRBJ gene, a specific primer was used in first-round PCR. TCRdb re-called the multiplex PCR reads through MiXCR, storing one row per CDR3 protein. This sample has around 30,000 distinct CDR3 sequences, with around a third found just once. Sequenced here: PBMCs, sampled before or after stereotactic body radiation therapy (not recorded which). All receptors come from a donor older than 45 with non-small cell lung cancer.

V usage is TRBV12-3 or TRBV12-4 and J usage is TRBJ1-5; no clear D. This CDR3 contains 12 residues. Trimming pared 4 bases from V and 5 bases from J, leaving 6 bases between. Here the CDR3 DNA reads TGTGCCAGCAGTTACGGGGATCAGCCCCAGCATTTT. Its protein is CASSYGDQPQHF.

V is TRBV6-4 and J is TRBJ2-2, with a possible D match to TRBD1 (7 bases). Germline-derived CDR1 and CDR2 are MRHNA and SNTAGT. CDR3 size: 15 residues. With 3 bases removed from V and 4 bases from J, the gap between germline ends came to 12 bases. The CDR3 sequence is CASSEGGGSTGELFF. CDR3 sequence (DNA): TGTGCCAGCAGTGAAGGAGGGGGCAGCACCGGGGAGCTGTTTTTT.

This clonotype was recorded many times. This sequence joins TRBV9 and TRBJ2-2; 11 bases match TRBD2. The CDR3 is 18 amino acids. Germline lookup yields CDR1 SGDLS and CDR2 YYNGEE. Trimming cost V 4 bases and J 3 bases; bases outside gene matches: 11. The CDR3 sequence: CASSSRVAGGQDTGELFF. The CDR3 DNA follows: TGTGCCAGCAGCTCCAGGGTAGCGGGGGGGCAGGACACCGGGGAGCTGTTTTTT.

The chain couples TRBV4-1 to TRBJ2-5; tentatively, D is TRBD2 (7 bases). The V end lost 1 base, the J end lost 6 bases, and 18 bases lay between the germline ends. CDR1 is MGHRA, CDR2 YSYEKL, per germline. The CDR3 spans 16 residues. The CDR3 region has the DNA TGCGCCAGCAGCCAAGCGGGGGGCCTCTGGACACAGACCCAGTACTTC. Translated, it gives CASSQAGGLWTQTQYF.

This clonotype occurred many times. The rearrangement uses TRBV10-2 and TRBJ1-2, with 7 bases matching TRBD1. Germline V gene lookup returns CDR1 WSHSY and CDR2 SAAADI. The CDR3 extends over 13 amino acids. V shed 9 bases, J shed 0 bases, and the junction held 4 bases outside the gene matches. CDR3: CASTGVANYGYTF. The CDR3 DNA reads TGCGCCAGTACAGGGGTTGCTAACTATGGCTACACCTTC.

This clonotype was seen ten or more times. This chain joins TRBV6-1 and TRBJ1-2; D is unclear. The CDR3 extends over 13 amino acids. In germline, CDR1 is MNHNS, CDR2 SASEGT. Trimming took off 1 base at V and 1 base at J, with 4 bases between the two ends. The CDR3 DNA follows: TGTGCCAGCAGTGAAGGAGGTAACTATGGCTACACCTTC. Amino acids: CASSEGGNYGYTF.

This clonotype was seen many times. The chain employs TRBV3-1 and TRBJ2-7, with TRBD1 matching 7 bases. This CDR3 spans 14 amino acids. Germline CDR1 LGHDT, CDR2 YNNKEL (reference sequence). J lost 3 bases, V lost 3 bases, and 5 bases had no gene match. Here the CDR3 reads CASSQGDRRYEQYF. CDR3 in DNA: TGTGCCAGCAGCCAGGGGGACAGACGCTACGAGCAGTACTTC.

At least ten counts were recorded for this clonotype. V gene TRBV6-1 combines with J gene TRBJ2-7; D is unresolved. The CDR3 extends over 11 amino acids. The V and J ends lost 7 bases and 1 base respectively, with 5 bases between them. Germline CDR1 MNHNS, CDR2 SASEGT. The CDR3 loop is CASIHSYEQYF. The CDR3 DNA reads TGTGCCAGCATTCATTCCTACGAGCAGTACTTC.

About this clonotype itself: This could be a read error, since a much larger clone is one nucleotide away. This chain links TRBV6-9 with TRBJ1-3; TRBD1 aligns across 7 bases. V lost 4 bases, J lost 0 bases, and 6 bases stayed unmatched. There are 16 residues in the CDR3. Germline CDR1 is MNHGY and CDR2 is SVAAGI. Written as DNA, the CDR3 is TGTGCCAGCAGTTCAGGGGGAGTGTTCTCTGGAAACACCATATATTTT. It codes for CASSSGGVFSGNTIYF.

This clonotype was seen many times. The chain carries TRBV29-1 and TRBJ2-7; 7 bases align to TRBD1. This CDR3 is 15 amino acids long. V was clipped by 6 bases and J by 0 bases; unmatched bases: 11. From germline, CDR1 is SQVTM and CDR2 ANQGSEA. The CDR3 region has the DNA TGCAGCGTAGACCGTCGACAGGGAATCTCCTACGAGCAGTACTTC. Translating it yields CSVDRRQGISYEQYF.

The chain employs TRBV5-6 and TRBJ2-4; either TRBD1 or TRBD2 may supply D (5 bases each). The CDR3 is 13 amino acids. Trimming took off 0 bases at V and 9 bases at J, with 10 bases between the two ends. CDR1 is SGHDT, CDR2 YYEEEE, per germline. CDR3 in DNA: TGTGCCAGCAGCTTGGCTGGGGCGGGCATTCAGTACTTC. The encoded protein is CASSLAGAGIQYF.

Ten or more counts support this clonotype. V is TRBV3-1 and J is TRBJ2-7; 7 positions match TRBD1. Germline loops: CDR1 LGHDT, CDR2 YNNKEL (reference sequence). CDR3 length: 14 amino acids. J gave up 4 bases and V 4 bases, and 7 bases lay outside the gene matches. CDR3 DNA sequence: TGTGCCAGCAGCCCCAACAGGGGTAGTTACGAGCAGTACTTC. Amino acid sequence: CASSPNRGSYEQYF.

There are many counts of this clonotype. The chain links TRBV7-9 to TRBJ2-7; D may be TRBD2 (7 bases). The CDR3 is 15 amino acids. Germline CDR1 reads SEHNR; CDR2 reads FQNEAQ (reference sequence). The V gene lost 1 base and the J gene lost 2 bases, with 12 bases spanning the gap. The CDR3 sequence: CASSLEGGPTYEQYF. CDR3 sequence (DNA): TGTGCCAGCAGCTTAGAGGGGGGGCCGACCTACGAGCAGTACTTC.

The chain uses TRBV7-3 and TRBJ2-3, with D perhaps matching TRBD2 (6 bases). Trimming shortened V by 5 bases and J by 7 bases, and 25 bases separated the two germline ends. CDR1 and CDR2 from the germline V gene are SGHTA and FQGTGA. This CDR3 contains 17 residues. CDR3 protein: CASSPTFSGRETNTQYF. In DNA, the CDR3 is TGTGCCAGCAGCCCTACTTTTAGCGGCAGGGAGACGAATACGCAGTATTTT.

This clonotype was seen at least ten times. V and J are TRBV5-6 and TRBJ1-1; D perhaps matches TRBD1 (6 bases). Germline V gives CDR1 SGHDT, CDR2 YYEEEE. The CDR3 extends over 13 amino acids. Trimming left V 2 bases short and J 3 bases short, with 8 bases between. This CDR3 reads CASSFGQHTEAFF. CDR3 bases: TGTGCCAGCAGCTTCGGACAGCACACTGAAGCTTTCTTT. The entire variable domain, with the rest obtained from reference TRBV5-6 and TRBJ1-1, is as follows: DAGVTQSPTHLIKTRGQQVTLRCSPKSGHDTVSWYQQALGQGPQFIFQYYEEEERQRGNFPDRFSGHQFPNYSSELNVNALLLGDSALYLCASSFGQHTEAFFGQGTRLTVV.

This clonotype was detected many times. The J gene is TRBJ2-1, the V gene TRBV10-3; D call uncertain. Trimming took off 3 bases at V and 6 bases at J, with 3 bases between the two ends. The germline V gene encodes CDR1 ENHRY and CDR2 SYGVKD. This CDR3 is built from 11 residues. The CDR3 bases are TGTGCCATCAGTGACGGCAATGAGCAGTTCTTC. Protein: CAISDGNEQFF.

Ten or more counts support this clonotype. V gene TRBV18 combines with J gene TRBJ1-1; TRBD1 might be the D (5 bases). Germline values: CDR1 KGHSH, CDR2 LQKENI. CDR3 length equals 13 residues. V was pared by 8 bases and J by 5 bases, with 15 bases between. CDR3 in amino acids: CASLSRGGTEAFF. DNA of the CDR3: TGTGCCAGCCTTTCCCGTGGGGGGACTGAAGCTTTCTTT. Full variable domain (remainder filled in from reference TRBV18 and TRBJ1-1): NAGVMQNPRHLVRRRGQEARLRCSPMKGHSHVYWYRQLPEEGLKFMVYLQKENIIDESGMPKERFSAEFPKEGPSILRIQQVVRGDSAAYFCASLSRGGTEAFFGQGTRLTVV.

This clonotype appeared many times. The chain employs TRBV6-1 and TRBJ2-4; TRBD1 is a possible D gene (5 bases). The CDR3 contains 13 residues. The V gene's germline CDR1 is MNHNS and CDR2 SASEGT. The ends were cut back, 6 bases at V and 7 bases at J, with 13 bases in the middle. CDR3 nucleotides: TGTGCCAGCAGACCCGGACATCCTAACATTCAGTACTTC. This translates into CASRPGHPNIQYF.